This T cell receptor beta chain was retrieved from a study of T cells of healthy individuals. TCRdb processed the 5' RACE reads anew with MiXCR; each CDR3 protein has one entry. Found here are about 60,000 distinct CDR3 sequences, 15% to 20% of them singletons; the top ten hold about 4.7%. This clonotype was obtained from a human donor in good health.

The CDR3 DNA follows: TGCAGTGCTAGAGATCTTATGGGGACCGCGTTGAACACTGAAGCTTTCTTT. Translated: CSARDLMGTALNTEAFF. This chain uses TRBV20-1 with TRBJ1-1, with D tentatively TRBD1 (5 bases). Trimming left V 0 bases short and J 0 bases short, with 17 bases between. CDR1 and CDR2 (germline): DFQATT, SNEGSKA (reference sequence). The CDR3 has 17 residues.